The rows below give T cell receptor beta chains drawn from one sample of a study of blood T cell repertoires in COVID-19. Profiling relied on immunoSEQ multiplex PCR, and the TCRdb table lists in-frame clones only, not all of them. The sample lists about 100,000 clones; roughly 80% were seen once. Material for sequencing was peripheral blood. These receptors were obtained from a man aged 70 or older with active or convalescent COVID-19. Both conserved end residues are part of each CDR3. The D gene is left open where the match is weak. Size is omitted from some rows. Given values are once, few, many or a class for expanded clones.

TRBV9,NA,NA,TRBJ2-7,TGTGCCAGCAGCGTCAAGGGGATTAAAACTGACGAGCAGTACTTC,CASSVKGIKTDEQYF
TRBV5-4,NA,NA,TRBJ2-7,TGTGCCAGCAGTTTAGAGGTCGGGGACGAGCAGTACTTC,CASSLEVGDEQYF
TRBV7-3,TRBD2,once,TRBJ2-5,TGTGCCAGCAGCCCGGGACTAGCGGGAGGGCCAGAGACCCAGTACTTC,CASSPGLAGGPETQYF
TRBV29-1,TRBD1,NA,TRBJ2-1,TGCAGCGTGGGGGACAGGGGGGCCTACAATGAGCAGTTCTTC,CSVGDRGAYNEQFF
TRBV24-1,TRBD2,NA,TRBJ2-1,TGTGCCACCAGTGATTTCAGGACTAGCGGGGGGGAGTACAATGAGCAGTTCTTC,CATSDFRTSGGEYNEQFF
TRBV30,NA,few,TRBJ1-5,TGTGCCTGGAGGGAAGGGGGGGGGAATCAGCCCCAGCATTTT,CAWREGGGNQPQHF
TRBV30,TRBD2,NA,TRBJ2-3,TGTGCCTGGAGTGTGGGGACTAGCGGTCTTAGGGGAGATACGCAGTATTTT,CAWSVGTSGLRGDTQYF
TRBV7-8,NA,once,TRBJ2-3,TGTGCCAGCAGTGCCCTATGGGGAGGAGGTGAAGATACGCAGTATTTT,CASSALWGGGEDTQYF
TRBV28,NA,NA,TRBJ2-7,TGTGCCAGCAGCCCTCCTGAACACAGGTGGTACGAGCAGTACTTC,CASSPPEHRWYEQYF
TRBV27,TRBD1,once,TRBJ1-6,TGTGCCAGCAGTGCCAGGGGGTTGATGGGATATGGTTATAATTCACCCCTCCACTTT,CASSARGLMGYGYNSPLHF
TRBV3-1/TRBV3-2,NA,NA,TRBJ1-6,TGTGCCAGCAGCCCCTCGCGGGGCCCGGGATCACCCCTCCACTTT,CASSPSRGPGSPLHF
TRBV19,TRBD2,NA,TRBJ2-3,TGTGCCAGAAGTATGTTTCCGGGAGGGCCAGCAGGGGCAGATACGCAGTATTTT,CARSMFPGGPAGADTQYF
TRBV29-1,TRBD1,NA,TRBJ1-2,TGCAGCGTTGAACGCTCCGGGACAGGGAACTATGGCTACACCTTC,CSVERSGTGNYGYTF
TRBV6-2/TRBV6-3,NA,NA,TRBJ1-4,TGTGCCAGCAGTTACTCGATGACAGCAGCAACTAATGAAAAACTGTTTTTT,CASSYSMTAATNEKLFF
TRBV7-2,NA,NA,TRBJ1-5,TGTGCCAGCAGCCCCTGGAGTGCGGCGAACAATCAGCCCCAGCATTTT,CASSPWSAANNQPQHF
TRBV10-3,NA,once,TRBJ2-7,TGTGCCATCAGTGAGTCATCCCGGGTGACCTACGAGCAGTACTTC,CAISESSRVTYEQYF
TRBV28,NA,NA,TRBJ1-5,TGTGCCAGCACCTCAAGCACAGCTTCAAAAAAGGGGCAGCCCCAGCATTTT,CASTSSTASKKGQPQHF
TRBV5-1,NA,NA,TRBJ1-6,TGCGCCAGTTCTGAGGGTGTTTATAATTCACCCCTCCACTTT,CASSEGVYNSPLHF
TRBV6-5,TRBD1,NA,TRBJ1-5,TGTGCCAGCAGTCCTGACAGGGCCTATCAGCCCCAGCATTTT,CASSPDRAYQPQHF
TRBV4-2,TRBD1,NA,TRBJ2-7,TGTGCCAGCAGCCAAGATGAGGGGGCAGGGACCTACGAGCAGTACTTC,CASSQDEGAGTYEQYF
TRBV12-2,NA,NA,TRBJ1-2,TGTGCAAGTCGCTCGGAGGGCTATGGCTACACCTTC,CASRSEGYGYTF
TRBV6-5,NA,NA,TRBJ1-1,TGTGCCAGCAGTTACATGCGGAACACTGAAGCTTTCTTT,CASSYMRNTEAFF
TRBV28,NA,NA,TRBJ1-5,TGTGCCAGCAGTTACCCCCTTAGTGATCAGCCCCAGCATTTT,CASSYPLSDQPQHF
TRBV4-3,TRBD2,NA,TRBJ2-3,TGCGCCAGCAGCCAAGAGTTGCCTAGCGGATACTCCACAGATACGCAGTATTTT,CASSQELPSGYSTDTQYF
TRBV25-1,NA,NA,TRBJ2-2,TGTGCCAGCAGTGACTCGATTGGACAGGGAGGGGACACCGGGGAGCTGTTTTTT,CASSDSIGQGGDTGELFF
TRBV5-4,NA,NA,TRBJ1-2,TGTGCCAGCAGCTTGTCGACAGCTGCTAACTATGGCTACACCTTC,CASSLSTAANYGYTF
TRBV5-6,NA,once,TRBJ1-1,TGTGCCAGCAGCTTGGCCGGGGGGCCCAACACTGAAGCTTTCTTT,CASSLAGGPNTEAFF
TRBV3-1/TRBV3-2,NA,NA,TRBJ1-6,TGTGCCAGCAGCCAAGGGCCAGGGCCCAATTCACCCCTCCACTTT,CASSQGPGPNSPLHF
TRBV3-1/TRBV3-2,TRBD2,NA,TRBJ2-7,TGTGCCAGCAGCCAAGAAGGTCTGGGACTAGCATTCCACGAGCAGTACTTC,CASSQEGLGLAFHEQYF
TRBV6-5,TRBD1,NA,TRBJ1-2,TGTGCCAGCAGGGCGCAGAGGACAGGGGACTATGGCTACACCTTC,CASRAQRTGDYGYTF
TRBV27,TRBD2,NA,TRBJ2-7,TGTGCCAGCAGTTCTCTAGCGGGGGCCACCTACGAGCAGTACTTC,CASSSLAGATYEQYF